The 16 T cell receptor beta chains below were found in one sample sequenced in a study of shared clonotypes between healthy human individuals. TCRdb's copy holds only in-frame clones and misses some; the assay was immunoSEQ multiplex PCR. The profile shows approximately 2.5 million clones, just over 90% of them singletons. Sequenced material: naive CD4+ T cells sorted from blood. Subset defined: CD45RA+ positively selected. The receptors were gathered from a man aged 18 to 30 in good health.

The chain uses TRBV5-1 and TRBJ2-7, with 12 bases aligning to TRBD2. Germline-derived CDR1 and CDR2 are SGHRS and YFSETQ. This CDR3 spans 16 amino acids. J gave up 5 bases and V 0 bases, and 6 bases lay outside the gene matches. CDR3: CASSLERLAGANEQYF. DNA for the CDR3: TGCGCCAGCAGCTTGGAAAGACTAGCGGGAGCTAACGAGCAGTACTTC.

This chain links TRBV5-8 with TRBJ1-5, with 7 bases that match TRBD1. There are 15 residues in the CDR3. CDR1 is SGHTS and CDR2 is YDEGEE in the germline V gene. V was clipped by 1 base and J by 3 bases; unmatched bases: 4. The CDR3 nucleotides are TGTGCCAGCAGCTTGAGGGACAGACCCAATCAGCCCCAGCATTTT. It yields the protein CASSLRDRPNQPQHF.

This chain uses TRBV5-3 with TRBJ2-2, with 9 bases fitting TRBD1. TRBV5-3 is labeled an ORF, and its function is uncertain. CDR3 size: 20 residues. V trimming: 0 bases; J trimming: 1 base; junction bases outside the gene matches: 13. In DNA, the CDR3 is TGTGCCAGAAGCTTGGCAGGGAATCCCAGGACAGGGGAGAACACCGGGGAGCTGTTTTTT. This encodes CARSLAGNPRTGENTGELFF.

The CDR3 nucleotides read TGTGCCAGCAGTGAAGCGCGGGGGGAGGCCTCCGAGCAGTACTTC. Protein sequence: CASSEARGEASEQYF. The genes are TRBV2 and TRBJ2-7, with 8 bases identical to TRBD2. CDR1 and CDR2 (germline): SNHLY, FYNNEI. The J segment lost 6 bases and the V segment lost 0 bases, leaving 7 bases of the junction unmatched. The CDR3 consists of 15 residues.

This chain connects TRBV10-2 to TRBJ1-5; D not certain. Looked up from germline, CDR1 is WSHSY and CDR2 is SAAADI. V dropped 2 bases and J dropped 1 base, with 9 bases sitting between them. The CDR3 spans 15 residues. The CDR3 sequence is CASSEVGSSNQPQHF. The CDR3 bases are TGCGCCAGCAGTGAGGTAGGGAGCAGCAATCAGCCCCAGCATTTT.

V and J are TRBV7-9 and TRBJ1-6; D is unclear. Deletions cut 3 bases from V and 7 bases from J, with 7 bases between. The CDR3 has 13 amino acids. Germline V gives CDR1 SEHNR, CDR2 FQNEAQ (reference sequence). The CDR3 is CASSFTENSPLHF. CDR3 DNA sequence: TGTGCCAGCAGCTTTACGGAAAATTCACCCCTCCACTTT.

This sequence joins TRBV4-2 and TRBJ1-3; 9 nucleotides match TRBD1. Germline values: CDR1 LGHNA, CDR2 YNFKEQ. The CDR3 contains 17 residues. J was trimmed by 4 bases and V by 0 bases; bases with no gene match: 7. The CDR3 here is CASSQDSGQGGGNTIYF. The CDR3 DNA follows: TGTGCCAGCAGCCAAGATTCGGGACAGGGTGGAGGAAACACCATATATTTT.

The chain's CDR3 is CASCDPWSGNTIYF. The CDR3 bases are TGCGCCAGCTGCGACCCGTGGTCTGGAAACACCATATATTTT. The chain combines TRBV10-2 with TRBJ1-3; D call uncertain. Germline V lookup: CDR1 WSHSY, CDR2 SAAADI. This CDR3 comprises 14 residues. V was cut by 8 bases and J by 1 base, with 12 bases left in between.

J is TRBJ2-7 and V is TRBV13; 7 bases align to TRBD2. V shed 5 bases and J 7 bases; nucleotides not matched to a gene: 5. This CDR3 spans 12 amino acids. From germline, CDR1 is PRHDT and CDR2 FYEKMQ (reference sequence). The CDR3 is CASSPTGGEQYF. The CDR3 region has the DNA TGTGCCAGCAGCCCGACGGGGGGAGAGCAGTACTTC.

This clone was picked up one time. The chain carries TRBV9 and TRBJ1-1; 7 bases map to TRBD1. CDR3 length equals 15 residues. CDR1 and CDR2 from the germline V gene are SGDLS and YYNGEE. V was clipped by 0 bases and J by 5 bases; unmatched bases: 7. The CDR3 bases are TGTGCCAGCAGCGTAGACGGCAGGGGGATGACTGAAGCTTTCTTT. It encodes CASSVDGRGMTEAFF.

The chain carries TRBV6-6 and TRBJ1-1; tentatively, D is TRBD1 (6 bases). Trimming stripped 1 base from V and 1 base from J, with 10 bases between. In germline, CDR1 is MNHNY, CDR2 SVGAGI (reference sequence). The CDR3 covers 15 residues. Written as DNA, the CDR3 is TGTGCCAGCAGTTACTTGGCAGGGGAGAACACTGAAGCTTTCTTT. Amino acids: CASSYLAGENTEAFF.

The J gene is TRBJ1-1, the V gene TRBV6-1; D is possibly TRBD1 (6 bases). The CDR3 totals 13 residues. V lost 1 base and J lost 7, with 10 bases in between. Germline CDR1 is MNHNS and CDR2 is SASEGT. The CDR3 protein is CASSEVRGNEAFF. Written as DNA, the CDR3 is TGTGCCAGCAGTGAAGTCAGGGGAAATGAAGCTTTCTTT.

This chain joins TRBV29-1 and TRBJ1-2, with 9 positions matching TRBD1. Looked up from germline, CDR1 is SQVTM and CDR2 is ANQGSEA. The CDR3 spans 14 residues. With V trimmed by 6 bases and J by 0 bases, 5 bases remained unmatched. CDR3 sequence reads: CSVGGTGTNYGYTF. The DNA for the CDR3 is TGCAGCGTGGGGGGGACAGGGACTAACTATGGCTACACCTTC.

The rearrangement links TRBV18 to TRBJ2-7, with 8 nucleotides matching TRBD1. CDR3 length: 13 residues. The V segment lost 6 bases and the J segment 1 base; nucleotides outside the gene matches: 2. The germline V gene encodes CDR1 KGHSH and CDR2 LQKENI. The CDR3 loop is CASSRDRSYEQYF. The CDR3 DNA reads as TGTGCCAGCTCGCGGGACAGGTCCTACGAGCAGTACTTC.

V usage is TRBV6-1 and J usage is TRBJ1-1, with TRBD1 identical over 9 bases. V shed 11 bases and J 4 bases; nucleotides not matched to a gene: 5. The CDR3 loop spans 12 amino acids. From germline, CDR1 is MNHNS and CDR2 SASEGT. The CDR3 DNA sequence: TGTGCCCTGACGACAGGGGGCACTGAAGCTTTCTTT. Translation gives CALTTGGTEAFF.

The V call is TRBV21-1, the J call TRBJ2-7; the D call of TRBD2 is as the table states it, not checked on the DNA. TRBV21-1 is an annotated pseudogene. The CDR3 length is 16 residues. Here the CDR3 reads CASSKEGSGELGEQYF. CDR3 bases: TGTGCCAGCAGCAAAGAAGGTAGCGGGGAGTTAGGCGAGCAGTACTTC.